Sequencing of this T cell receptor (beta chain) was carried out in a study of T cells in Graves' hyperthyroidism and ophthalmopathy (dated by TCRdb to about 2019). About the full investigation: Peripheral blood was sampled at the time of initial diagnosis, prior to any treatment. A discovery cohort of about a hundred patients, about 40 with Graves' ophthalmopathy and over 55 with stable Graves' hyperthyroidism, was used to find distinguishing TCR V-J signatures. The paper reports TCR Vbeta CDR3 sequencing of some 140 peripheral blood samples: under 45 ophthalmopathy, fewer than 85 hyperthyroidism and 17 progressor patients. Once sampling was done, hyperthyroidism patients were given methimazole at a starting dose of 30 mg daily, whereas ophthalmopathy patients were given high-dose intravenous methylprednisolone. The approximately 95 discovery patients were divided at random into training and test sets in a 7:3 ratio. The study also compared thyroid tissue and blood T-cell repertoires from a handful of Graves' hyperthyroidism patients. Whether ophthalmopathy could be predicted prospectively was tested in an independent validation cohort made up of approximately 19 hyperthyroidism patients plus 17 patients who later progressed to ophthalmopathy. General study outcomes and caveats: No statistical method was used to set the sample size in advance, and investigators knew the group allocation. Most expanded thyroid clonotypes (frequency above 0.001) were also found in blood, which suggests that blood repertoires may mirror thyroid immune responses. In cross-validation, a model built on a 13 V-J signature told ophthalmopathy apart from stable hyperthyroidism with 85% to 90% sensitivity and about 81% specificity, and in testing the same model reached 80%/75%. In validation, progression to ophthalmopathy was predicted by the model with approximately 67% sensitivity and under 85% specificity, a median of approximately 7.1 months before onset.

Sequences DFQATT (CDR1) and SNEGSKA (CDR2) are obtained from the germline V gene (reference sequence). Its CDR3 holds 16 amino acids, cysteine through phenylalanine. Of all the DNA, just the CDR3 is kept, 48 bases in frame from base 1. A note on this clonotype: Its antigen target is currently unknown. Germline and junction disagree at one end, which may indicate a read error.

Ophthalmopathy patients had moderately to severely active disease, with a Clinical Activity Score of 3 or more, a NOSPECS grade of 4 or more, and a disease duration of less than 3 months. Any patient with an uncontrolled infection, another autoimmune disease, pregnancy or lactation was excluded. Diagnoses were based on clinical symptoms, serum thyroxine and TRAb, thyroid ultrasound and orbital computed tomography. PBMCs were separated from approximately 9.9 ml of fresh peripheral blood using Ficoll-Paque density gradient centrifugation. Trizol reagent was used to extract total RNA, and RNA quality was then checked on an Agilent 2100 Bioanalyzer. The TCR beta CDR3 regions were amplified from the RNA transcripts. The first round of RT-PCR for the TCR CDR3 was performed with the HTBI primer set and the Qiagen OneStep RT-PCR kit. Libraries were constructed in a second round of multiplex PCR, after which size selection and purification were performed. Paired-end sequencing of the libraries was performed with 100 bp reads on an Illumina HiSeq2000. The authors' pipeline ran thus. SOAPnuke was used to process the raw data, throwing out any read that contained adapters or uncalled bases, had a mean Phred below 15, or lacked an exact constant-primer or identifier match. COPE v1.2.5 was used to merge the high-quality paired reads, and each unique nucleotide sequence was defined as a clonotype. Clonotypes were aligned to IMGT TRBV, TRBD and TRBJ reference segments using MiTCR v1.1. Analysis was restricted to V-J combinations with a frequency above 0.0001, which covered 99% to 99.2% of repertoires. The TCS score was defined as F50 (clonal expansion) divided by E x V (chaos), with BLOSUM62-based TCRdist calculated between CDR3 peptides within each V-J. Welch's t-statistics and random forest reduced just over 500 V-J features to 13, which were used in a naive Bayes classifier (R e1071). The similarity between thyroid and blood repertoires was quantified using the Morisita-Horn index. In-frame beta chains were kept once TCRdb had trimmed the public reads at Q25 with fastp and called clones with MiXCR. Under each unique CDR3 protein, matching rows form one entry showing the most common genes and DNA. TCRdb, rather than the study authors, made the V and J calls. Across this sample there are fewer than 40,000 distinct CDR3 sequences, with approximately 52% seen only once. The top ten constitute about 25% of the sample.

The specimen was blood. The chain joins TRBV20-1 to TRBJ1-2, and TRBD1 matches 8 of the central bases. This TCR derives from a woman aged 40 to 50 with Graves' ophthalmopathy. The sequenced DNA is TGCAGTGCTATCCGTACCGGGACAGGAGCTAACGATGGCTACACCTTC. It is translated as CSAIRTGTGANDGYTF.